This T cell receptor beta chain was documented in a study of response to subunit inactivated influenza vaccine (dated by TCRdb to the late 2010s). Looking at the study overall: Deep quantitative profiling of the T cell receptor repertoire was used in the study to follow responses to a trivalent subunit inactivated influenza vaccine.

Results and caveats for the whole study, not just this receptor: According to the authors, only a limited number of new T cells may be recruited by each seasonal influenza vaccination.

Regarding this clonotype: Its target antigen remains unknown. Per-base qualities were not stored, and no clone one base away is much larger.

The library was produced with RT-PCR. The sequencer was an Illumina HiSeq 2500. TCRdb trimmed public reads at Q25 via fastp, called clones via MiXCR and kept in-frame beta chains. Each entry merges the rows of one CDR3 protein and shows their most common DNA and genes. The sample yields under 550,000 distinct CDR3 sequences; under 9% were counted once. The top ten clones comprise over 10% of the sample. Clipping removes 7 bases from V and 4 bases from J, with 7 as the unmatched junction base count. The germline V gene sets CDR1 to SQVTM and CDR2 to ANQGSEA. Its CDR3 holds 14 amino acids, cysteine through phenylalanine. Only the CDR3 DNA is retained, 42 bases long and in frame from the first base.

The clonotype was recovered from a man between 50 and 75 years old who received an inactivated influenza vaccine. Donor details come from another sample of the same person, matched by shared clones. The chain links TRBV29-1 with TRBJ2-1; TRBD2 aligns with 10 central bases. This sample comprised PBMCs from blood, obtained around 2 years after vaccination. CDR3 region: CSGDTSGVYNEQFF. The bases read TGCAGCGGGGATACTAGCGGGGTATACAATGAGCAGTTCTTC.